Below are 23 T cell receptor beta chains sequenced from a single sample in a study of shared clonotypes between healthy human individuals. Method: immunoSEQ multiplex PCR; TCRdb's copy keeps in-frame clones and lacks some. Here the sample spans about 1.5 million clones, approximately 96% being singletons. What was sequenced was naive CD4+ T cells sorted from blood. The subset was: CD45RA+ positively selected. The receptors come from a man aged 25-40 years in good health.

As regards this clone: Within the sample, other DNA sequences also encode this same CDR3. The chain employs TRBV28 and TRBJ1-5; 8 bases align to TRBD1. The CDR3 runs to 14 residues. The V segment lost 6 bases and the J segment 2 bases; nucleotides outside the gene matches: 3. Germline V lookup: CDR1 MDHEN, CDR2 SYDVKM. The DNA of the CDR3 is TGTGCCAGCAGAGAGACAGGGGGCAATCAGCCCCAGCATTTT. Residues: CASRETGGNQPQHF. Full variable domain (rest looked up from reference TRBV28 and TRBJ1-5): DVKVTQSSRYLVKRTGEKVFLECVQDMDHENMFWYRQDPGLGLRLIYFSYDVKMKEKGDIPEGYSVSREKKERFSLILESASTNQTSMYLCASRETGGNQPQHFGDGTRLSIL.

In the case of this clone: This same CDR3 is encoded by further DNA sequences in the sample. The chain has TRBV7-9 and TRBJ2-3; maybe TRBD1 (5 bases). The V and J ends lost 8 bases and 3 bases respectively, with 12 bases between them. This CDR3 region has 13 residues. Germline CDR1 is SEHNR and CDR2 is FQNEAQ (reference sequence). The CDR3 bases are TGTGCCAGCTCACTTTCAGGGACAGATACGCAGTATTTT. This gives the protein CASSLSGTDTQYF.

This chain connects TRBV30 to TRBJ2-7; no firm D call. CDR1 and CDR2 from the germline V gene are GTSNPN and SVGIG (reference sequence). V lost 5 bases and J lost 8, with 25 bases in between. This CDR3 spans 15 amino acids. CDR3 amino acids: CAWAPFGVLSPQQYF. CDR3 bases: TGTGCCTGGGCCCCGTTTGGAGTACTGAGCCCGCAGCAGTACTTC.

As DNA, the CDR3 is TGTGCCAGCACTCTAGAGGGGTATAGCAATCAGCCCCAGCATTTT. It codes for CASTLEGYSNQPQHF. The V call is TRBV28, the J call TRBJ1-5; tentative D call: TRBD1 (5 bases). The CDR3 has 15 residues. From germline, CDR1 is MDHEN and CDR2 SYDVKM. The V and J ends lost 7 bases and 0 bases respectively, with 13 bases between them.

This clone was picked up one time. The CDR3 loop reads CASSLLAGGPFLWNEQFF. In nucleotides, the CDR3 is TGTGCCAGCAGCTTATTAGCGGGAGGGCCATTTCTGTGGAATGAGCAGTTCTTC. The rearrangement uses TRBV7-9 and TRBJ2-1; 11 bases agree with TRBD2. Germline V gene data show CDR1 as SEHNR and CDR2 as FQNEAQ (reference sequence). Unmatched junction bases numbered 13, after V lost 2 bases and J lost 7 bases. The CDR3 is made up of 18 amino acids. The full variable domain, rest sourced from reference TRBV7-9 and TRBJ2-1, is DTGVSQNPRHKITKRGQNVTFRCDPISEHNRLYWYRQTLGQGPEFLTYFQNEAQLEKSRLLSDRFSAERPKGSFSTLEIQRTEQGDSAMYLCASSLLAGGPFLWNEQFFGPGTRLTVL.

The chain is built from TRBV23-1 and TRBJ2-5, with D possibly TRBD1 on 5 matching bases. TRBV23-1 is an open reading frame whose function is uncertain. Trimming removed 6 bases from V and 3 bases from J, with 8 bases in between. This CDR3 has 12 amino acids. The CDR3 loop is CASSDREETQYF. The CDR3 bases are TGCGCCAGCAGCGACAGAGAAGAGACCCAGTACTTC.

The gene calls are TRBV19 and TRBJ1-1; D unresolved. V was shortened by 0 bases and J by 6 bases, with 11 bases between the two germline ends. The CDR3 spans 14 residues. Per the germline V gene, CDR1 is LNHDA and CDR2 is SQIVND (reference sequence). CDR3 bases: TGTGCCAGTAGTATAGATCCCCTGCATGCTGAAGCTTTCTTT. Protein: CASSIDPLHAEAFF.

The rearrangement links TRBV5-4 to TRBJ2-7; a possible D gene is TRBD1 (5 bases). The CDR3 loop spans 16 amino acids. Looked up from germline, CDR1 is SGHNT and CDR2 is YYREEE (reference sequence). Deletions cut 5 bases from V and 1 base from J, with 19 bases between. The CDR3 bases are TGTGCCAGCAGACCCTGGCTTGGGGCTCCATCCTACGAGCAGTACTTC. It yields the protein CASRPWLGAPSYEQYF.

The CDR3 sequence: CASGLDTQYF. CDR3 DNA sequence: TGTGCCAGCGGATTAGATACGCAGTATTTT. The chain links TRBV6-6 to TRBJ2-3; D remains unclear. The V end lost 8 bases, the J end lost 5 bases, and 5 bases lay between the germline ends. The CDR3 spans 10 residues. Per the germline V gene, CDR1 is MNHNY and CDR2 is SVGAGI (reference sequence).

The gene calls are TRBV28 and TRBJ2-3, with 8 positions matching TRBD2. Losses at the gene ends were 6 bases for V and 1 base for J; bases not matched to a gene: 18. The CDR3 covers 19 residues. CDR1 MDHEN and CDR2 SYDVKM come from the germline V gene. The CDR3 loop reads CASRPLVGYQAGGTDTQYF. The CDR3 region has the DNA TGTGCCAGCAGGCCCCTTGTCGGGTACCAAGCGGGAGGCACAGATACGCAGTATTTT.

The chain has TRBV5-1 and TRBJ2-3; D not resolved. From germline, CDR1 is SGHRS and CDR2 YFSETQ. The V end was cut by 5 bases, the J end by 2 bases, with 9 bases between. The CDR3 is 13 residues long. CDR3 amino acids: CASSIEPTDTQYF. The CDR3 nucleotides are TGCGCCAGCAGTATAGAACCCACAGATACGCAGTATTTT.

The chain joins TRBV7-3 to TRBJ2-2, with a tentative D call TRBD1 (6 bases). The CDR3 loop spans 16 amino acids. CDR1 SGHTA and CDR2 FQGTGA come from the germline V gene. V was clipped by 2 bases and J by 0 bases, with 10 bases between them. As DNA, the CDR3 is TGTGCCAGCAGCTTACTAGGACAGACGAACACCGGGGAGCTGTTTTTT. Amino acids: CASSLLGQTNTGELFF.

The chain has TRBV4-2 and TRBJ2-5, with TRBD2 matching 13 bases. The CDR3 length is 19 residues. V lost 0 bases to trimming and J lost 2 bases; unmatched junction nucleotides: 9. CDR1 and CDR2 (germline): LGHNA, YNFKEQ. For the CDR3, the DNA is TGTGCCAGCAGCCAAGATGAGTTACTAGCGGGAGGGCGGCAAGAGACCCAGTACTTC. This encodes CASSQDELLAGGRQETQYF.

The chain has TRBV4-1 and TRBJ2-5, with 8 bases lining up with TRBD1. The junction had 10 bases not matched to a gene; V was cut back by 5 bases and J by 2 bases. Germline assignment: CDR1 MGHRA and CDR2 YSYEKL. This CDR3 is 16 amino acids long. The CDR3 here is CASSAGTGRLQETQYF. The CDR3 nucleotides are TGCGCCAGCAGCGCAGGGACAGGTCGTCTACAAGAGACCCAGTACTTC.

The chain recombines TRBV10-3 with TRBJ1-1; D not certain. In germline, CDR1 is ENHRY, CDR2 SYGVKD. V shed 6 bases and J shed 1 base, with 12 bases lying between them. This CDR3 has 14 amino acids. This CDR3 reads CAIRNPQKNTEAFF. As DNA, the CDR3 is TGTGCCATCAGGAATCCCCAGAAGAACACTGAAGCTTTCTTT.

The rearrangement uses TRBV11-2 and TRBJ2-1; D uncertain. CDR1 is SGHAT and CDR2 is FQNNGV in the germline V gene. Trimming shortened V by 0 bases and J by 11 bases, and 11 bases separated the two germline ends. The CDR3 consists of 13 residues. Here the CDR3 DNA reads TGTGCCAGCAGCTTAGACCAGGAGTTGCAGCAGTTCTTC. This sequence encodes CASSLDQELQQFF.

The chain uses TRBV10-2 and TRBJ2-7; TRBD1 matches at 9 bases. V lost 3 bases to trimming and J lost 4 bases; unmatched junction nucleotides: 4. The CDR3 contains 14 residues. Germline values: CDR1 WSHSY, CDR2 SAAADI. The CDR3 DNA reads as TGCGCCAGCAGTGAAAGGGACAGGGTTTACGAGCAGTACTTC. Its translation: CASSERDRVYEQYF.

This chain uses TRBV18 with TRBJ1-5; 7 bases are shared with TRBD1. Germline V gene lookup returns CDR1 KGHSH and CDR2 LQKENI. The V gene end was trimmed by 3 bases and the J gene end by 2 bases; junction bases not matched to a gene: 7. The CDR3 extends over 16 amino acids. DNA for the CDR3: TGTGCCAGCTCACCCATGGGACAGCCTGGCAATCAGCCCCAGCATTTT. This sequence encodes CASSPMGQPGNQPQHF.

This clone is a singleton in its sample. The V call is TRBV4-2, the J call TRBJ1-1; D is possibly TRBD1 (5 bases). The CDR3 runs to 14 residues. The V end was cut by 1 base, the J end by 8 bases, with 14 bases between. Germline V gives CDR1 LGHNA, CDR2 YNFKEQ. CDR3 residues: CASSQVEAGREAFF. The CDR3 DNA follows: TGTGCCAGCAGCCAAGTAGAGGCAGGGAGAGAAGCTTTCTTT.

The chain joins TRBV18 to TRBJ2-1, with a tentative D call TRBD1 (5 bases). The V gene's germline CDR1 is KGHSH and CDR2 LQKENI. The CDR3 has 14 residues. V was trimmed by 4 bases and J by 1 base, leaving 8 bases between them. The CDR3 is CASSQAGSYNEQFF. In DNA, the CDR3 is TGTGCCAGCTCACAGGCAGGGTCCTACAATGAGCAGTTCTTC. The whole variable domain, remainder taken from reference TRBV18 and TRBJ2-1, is NAGVMQNPRHLVRRRGQEARLRCSPMKGHSHVYWYRQLPEEGLKFMVYLQKENIIDESGMPKERFSAEFPKEGPSILRIQQVVRGDSAAYFCASSQAGSYNEQFFGPGTRLTVL.

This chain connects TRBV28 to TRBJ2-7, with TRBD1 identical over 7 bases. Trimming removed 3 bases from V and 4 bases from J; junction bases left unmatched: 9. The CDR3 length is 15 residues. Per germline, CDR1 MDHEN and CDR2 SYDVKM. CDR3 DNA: TGTGCCAGCAGTTTTGGGGCCAGGGGGAAGTACGAGCAGTACTTC. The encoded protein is CASSFGARGKYEQYF.

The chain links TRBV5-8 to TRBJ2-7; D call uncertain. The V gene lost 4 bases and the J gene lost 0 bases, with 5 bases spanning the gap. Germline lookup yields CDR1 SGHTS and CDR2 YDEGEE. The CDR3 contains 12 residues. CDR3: CASSPDSYEQYF. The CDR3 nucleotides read TGTGCCAGCAGCCCTGACTCCTACGAGCAGTACTTC.

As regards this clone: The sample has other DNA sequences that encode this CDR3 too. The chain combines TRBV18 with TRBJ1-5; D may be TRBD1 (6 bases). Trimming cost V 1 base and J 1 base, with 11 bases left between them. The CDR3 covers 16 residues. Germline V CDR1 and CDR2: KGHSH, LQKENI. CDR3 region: CASSPLGAGSNQPQHF. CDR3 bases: TGTGCCAGCTCACCACTGGGGGCCGGGAGCAATCAGCCCCAGCATTTT. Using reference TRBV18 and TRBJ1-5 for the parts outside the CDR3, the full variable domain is NAGVMQNPRHLVRRRGQEARLRCSPMKGHSHVYWYRQLPEEGLKFMVYLQKENIIDESGMPKERFSAEFPKEGPSILRIQQVVRGDSAAYFCASSPLGAGSNQPQHFGDGTRLSIL.